These 13 T cell receptor beta chains share one sample of origin, sequenced in a study of blood T cells in healthy people across ages. PCR was performed a second time for about 7 to 11 cycles using a sample-barcoded 5' primer and a J-beta primer mix. TCRdb redid the calling of the 5' RACE reads with MiXCR, one entry per CDR3 protein. The table records 650,000 to 1,000,000 distinct CDR3 sequences, around 36% of them present only once. The specimen sequenced was blood. The receptor source for this set is a man between 18 and 35 years old in good health.

The rearrangement links TRBV7-2 to TRBJ2-2, with D perhaps TRBD1 or TRBD2 (6 bases each). Germline-derived CDR1 and CDR2 are SGHTA and FQGNSA. The CDR3 spans 15 residues. V dropped 1 base and J dropped 4 bases, with 10 bases sitting between them. CDR3 in DNA: TGTGCCAGCAGCTTAGTGGGGGGCGGCACCGGGGAGCTGTTTTTT. Encoded protein: CASSLVGGGTGELFF.

The V and J genes are TRBV7-3 and TRBJ1-2, with a weak D call TRBD1 (6 bases). CDR3 size: 15 residues. V lost 5 bases, J lost 3 bases, and 16 bases lay in between. CDR1 is SGHTA and CDR2 is FQGTGA in the germline V gene. CDR3 DNA sequence: TGTGCCAGCAGCCTAAACAGGGAAACAGACTATGGCTACACCTTC. Its translation is CASSLNRETDYGYTF.

The chain uses TRBV6-1 and TRBJ1-1; D unresolved. V was clipped by 7 bases and J by 0 bases, with 12 bases between them. CDR1 MNHNS and CDR2 SASEGT come from the germline V gene. The CDR3 has 14 residues. In DNA form, the CDR3 reads TGTGCCAGCATTAGGACCGAAATGAACACTGAAGCTTTCTTT. Its translation is CASIRTEMNTEAFF.

The gene calls are TRBV2 and TRBJ2-5, with 9 bases matching TRBD1. V was clipped by 4 bases and J by 13 bases; unmatched bases: 4. The CDR3 contains 11 residues. Germline V gene lookup returns CDR1 SNHLY and CDR2 FYNNEI. Here the CDR3 reads CASSVGTGWYF. In DNA, the CDR3 is TGTGCCAGCAGTGTCGGGACAGGGTGGTACTTC.

The V call is TRBV29-1, the J call TRBJ2-7; 16 bases match TRBD2. Germline lookup yields CDR1 SQVTM and CDR2 ANQGSEA. The CDR3 is 19 amino acids. With V trimmed by 1 base and J by 7 bases, 16 bases remained unmatched. This chain's CDR3 is CSVEALGLAGGRVVNEQYF. Written as DNA, the CDR3 is TGCAGCGTTGAAGCCCTGGGACTAGCGGGGGGGCGGGTTGTCAATGAGCAGTACTTC.

This clonotype was observed a handful of times. This chain uses TRBV29-1 with TRBJ2-1; D possibly uses TRBD1 or TRBD2 (5 bases each). The germline V and J ends were trimmed by 4 bases and 4 bases, with 11 bases remaining between them. CDR3 size: 13 residues. Germline V gene data show CDR1 as SQVTM and CDR2 as ANQGSEA. The CDR3 nucleotides read TGCAGCGTTGTGGGGGACGGATACAATGAGCAGTTCTTC. Translating gives CSVVGDGYNEQFF.

This clonotype was observed many times. The chain links TRBV9 to TRBJ2-6; unclear D gene. The ends were cut back, 5 bases at V and 0 bases at J, with 9 bases in the middle. Germline V lookup: CDR1 SGDLS, CDR2 YYNGEE. The CDR3 is 15 amino acids. Here the CDR3 DNA reads TGTGCCAGCAGGGGTGGAGACTCTGGGGCCAACGTCCTGACTTTC. It encodes CASRGGDSGANVLTF.

In this sample, this clonotype turned up a few times. The chain is built from TRBV11-3 and TRBJ2-1, with 8 bases identical to TRBD1. The CDR3 is 16 residues long. V lost 5 bases to trimming and J lost 1 base; unmatched junction nucleotides: 7. Looked up from germline, CDR1 is SGHNT and CDR2 is YENEEA. The CDR3 loop reads CASSRRTGGSYNEQFF. CDR3 sequence (DNA): TGTGCCAGCAGCCGACGAACAGGGGGATCCTACAATGAGCAGTTCTTC.

This clonotype showed up just a few times. This clone may be a read error of a much larger clone one base away. The chain couples TRBV5-5 to TRBJ2-7; 8 bases agree with TRBD1. The V gene's germline CDR1 is SGHKS and CDR2 YYEKEE (reference sequence). The CDR3 has 15 amino acids. The CDR3 here is CAGSLEAQGVYEQYF. CDR3 bases: TGTGCCGGCAGCTTGGAGGCACAGGGGGTCTACGAGCAGTACTTC.

This clonotype was counted between two and nine times. The CDR3 is CASSRGEGYEQYF. CDR3 nucleotides: TGTGCCAGCAGCCGAGGCGAGGGTTACGAGCAGTACTTC. The chain combines TRBV11-2 with TRBJ2-7; tentatively, D is TRBD2 (5 bases). V lost 5 bases, J lost 4 bases, and 12 bases lay in between. Germline lookup yields CDR1 SGHAT and CDR2 FQNNGV. This CDR3 region has 13 residues.

The table lists this clonotype with a count of one. The V call is TRBV4-2, the J call TRBJ1-6, with unresolved D. The CDR3 contains 17 residues. Trimming took off 0 bases at V and 0 bases at J, with 9 bases between the two ends. Germline V CDR1 and CDR2: LGHNA, YNFKEQ. DNA for the CDR3: TGTGCCAGCAGCCAAGACGGGGTGAGCTCCTATAATTCACCCCTCCACTTT. Translated, it gives CASSQDGVSSYNSPLHF.

This clonotype was picked up a small number of times. V is TRBV20-1 and J is TRBJ2-5; maybe TRBD1 (5 bases). CDR1 is DFQATT and CDR2 is SNEGSKA in the germline V gene (reference sequence). The CDR3 covers 13 residues. The germline V and J ends were trimmed by 6 bases and 2 bases, with 13 bases remaining between them. CDR3 amino acids: CSAVKQGQETQYF. The CDR3 nucleotides are TGCAGTGCGGTTAAGCAGGGACAAGAGACCCAGTACTTC.

This clonotype was seen once. A far larger clone is one base from this, pointing to a likely read error. The genes are TRBV5-1 and TRBJ2-3; TRBD2 might be the D (6 bases). The germline CDR1 and CDR2 sequences are SGHRS and YFSETQ. Trimming left V 7 bases short and J 2 bases short, with 14 bases between. The length of the CDR3 is 14 residues. CDR3 in DNA: TGCGCCAGCGGCCCGGGACTTGCCACAGATACGCAGTATTTT. Protein sequence: CASGPGLATDTQYF.